The rows below give T cell receptor beta chains drawn from one sample of a study of cytomegalovirus exposure and HLA in healthy donors. Generated by immunoSEQ multiplex PCR, the TCRdb table keeps only in-frame clones and is missing some. Among roughly 180,000 clones listed, around a tenth were seen once. The sequenced sample was PBMCs. The source of these receptors is a woman under 40 in good health and CMV-seropositive. Both conserved end residues are part of each CDR3. The D gene is left open where the match is weak. Clone size is given for some rows only: seen once, a few or many times, or a class if the clone is expanded.

v_call	j_call	cdr3_length	clone_size	d_call	cdr3_nt	cdr3_aa
TRBV7-6	TRBJ2-7	15	few	.	TGTGCCAGCAGCCCCTGGAGGGCGAACTCCTACGAGCAGTACTTC	CASSPWRANSYEQYF
TRBV19	TRBJ2-7	14	few	.	TGTGCCAGTAGTATCCCCGGGGAATTCTACGAGCAGTACTTC	CASSIPGEFYEQYF
TRBV9	TRBJ2-7	16	few	TRBD1	TGTGCCAGCAGCGCGTACAAGACAGGGTCGTTCTACGAGCAGTACTTC	CASSAYKTGSFYEQYF
TRBV5-1	TRBJ2-3	13	few	.	TGCGCCAGCAGCTCCCTCTCTCCCGATACGCAGTATTTT	CASSSLSPDTQYF
TRBV5-1	TRBJ2-3	13	few	.	TGCGCCAGCAGCTTGGCCGAGTCAGATACGCAGTATTTT	CASSLAESDTQYF
TRBV19	TRBJ2-1	13	few	.	TGTGCCAGTTCGCTAGAGAGATCTGGATTACAGTTCTTC	CASSLERSGLQFF
TRBV5-1	TRBJ2-1	12	.	.	TGCGCCAGCGGCAACGGGTACAATGAGCAGTTCTTC	CASGNGYNEQFF
TRBV29-1	TRBJ2-1	14	.	TRBD2	TGCAGCGCTCGGCCTAGCGGGCCTTACAATGAGCAGTTCTTC	CSARPSGPYNEQFF
TRBV19	TRBJ2-1	14	.	TRBD2	TGTGCCAGTAAAACTAGCGGGAGCTACAATGAGCAGTTCTTC	CASKTSGSYNEQFF
TRBV4-1	TRBJ1-5	15	few	TRBD1	TGCGCCAGCAGCCCTTTACAGGGGGCTGGGCAGCCCCAGCATTTT	CASSPLQGAGQPQHF
TRBV5-6	TRBJ2-5	18	.	TRBD2	TGTGCCAGCAGCTCTATGCGGGTTAGCGGAGCGGGGGGAGAGACCCAGTACTTC	CASSSMRVSGAGGETQYF
TRBV14	TRBJ1-2	13	few	.	TGTGCCAGCAGCTTCGACATGGCCTATGGCTACACCTTC	CASSFDMAYGYTF
TRBV4-2	TRBJ2-1	16	.	TRBD2	TGTGCCAGTCATACTCCGGGACTAGCGGGAGCTCGTGAGCAGTTCTTC	CASHTPGLAGAREQFF
TRBV5-1	TRBJ2-7	15	few	TRBD2	TGCGCCAGCAGCCCTCAGCGGGGCCCTGACTACGAGCAGTACTTC	CASSPQRGPDYEQYF
TRBV5-4	TRBJ1-1	14	.	TRBD1	TGTGCCAGCAGCCGACAGGGGGTGAACACTGAAGCTTTCTTT	CASSRQGVNTEAFF
TRBV6-6	TRBJ2-5	11	few	.	TGTGCCAGCAGTTACCGGGGGACCCAGTACTTC	CASSYRGTQYF
TRBV18	TRBJ2-6	18	.	.	TGTGCCAGCTCACCACCGGGCAGATTTCTATCTGGGGCCAACGTCCTGACTTTC	CASSPPGRFLSGANVLTF
TRBV30	TRBJ1-5	15	.	.	TGTGCCTGGAGTGCTGGGGGGAATAGCAATCAGCCCCAGCATTTT	CAWSAGGNSNQPQHF
TRBV28	TRBJ2-7	14	.	.	TGTGCCAGCAGTTCTCCCGGGAGTCCCTACGAGCAGTACTTC	CASSSPGSPYEQYF
TRBV4-1	TRBJ2-1	18	.	.	TGCGCCAGCAGCCAACCGACAGCAATCAAAACCCGGGCGAATGAGCAGTTCTTC	CASSQPTAIKTRANEQFF
TRBV5-1	TRBJ2-3	15	few	.	TGCGCCAGCAGCTTGCGAGACTACCTATCGGATACGCAGTATTTT	CASSLRDYLSDTQYF
TRBV30	TRBJ1-6	14	few	.	TGTGCCTGGAGTTTGGGGGGTAGCGATTCACCCCTCCACTTT	CAWSLGGSDSPLHF
TRBV30	TRBJ2-7	13	few	TRBD1	TGTGCCTGGACCGGACAGGGATTGTACGAGCAGTACTTC	CAWTGQGLYEQYF
TRBV2	TRBJ2-1	16	.	TRBD2	TGTGCCAGCAGTGAAATAACTAGCGGGGGGCACGGTGAGCAGTTCTTC	CASSEITSGGHGEQFF
TRBV10-3	TRBJ1-1	14	few	TRBD1	TGTGCCATCAGTGAGTCCGACAGGGGGACTGAAGCTTTCTTT	CAISESDRGTEAFF
TRBV29-1	TRBJ2-7	15	.	TRBD1	TGCAGCGTTGAAGGCTCGGGACAGGGGGCCTACGAGCAGTACTTC	CSVEGSGQGAYEQYF